The present entry profiles one T cell receptor beta chain with its context. Its cognate antigen is unknown. Using immunoSEQ multiplex PCR, the repertoire was profiled, and TCRdb retains in-frame clones only, with some absent. This table has over 100,000 clones, 90% to 95% appearing once. The V gene's germline CDR1 is SGHRS and CDR2 YFSETQ. The CDR3 covers 15 residues. Trimming stripped 4 bases from V and 4 bases from J, with 14 bases between. The data originate from a study of siplizumab effects on memory and regulatory T cells. Whole-study results and caveats: No assignable naive or memory phenotype existed for roughly 80-96% of proliferating CD4+ or CD8+ clones. The diversity of naive T cells seemed greater than that of memory cells, and their alloresponse contribution seemed major.

Sequenced sample: Tregs sorted from blood. This sequence was found in a human donor in good health. The chain links TRBV5-1 to TRBJ2-2, with D perhaps being TRBD1 or TRBD2 (5 bases each). The CDR3 protein is CASSGGWTFTGELFF. The CDR3 bases are TGCGCCAGCAGCGGGGGTTGGACCTTCACCGGGGAGCTGTTTTTT.